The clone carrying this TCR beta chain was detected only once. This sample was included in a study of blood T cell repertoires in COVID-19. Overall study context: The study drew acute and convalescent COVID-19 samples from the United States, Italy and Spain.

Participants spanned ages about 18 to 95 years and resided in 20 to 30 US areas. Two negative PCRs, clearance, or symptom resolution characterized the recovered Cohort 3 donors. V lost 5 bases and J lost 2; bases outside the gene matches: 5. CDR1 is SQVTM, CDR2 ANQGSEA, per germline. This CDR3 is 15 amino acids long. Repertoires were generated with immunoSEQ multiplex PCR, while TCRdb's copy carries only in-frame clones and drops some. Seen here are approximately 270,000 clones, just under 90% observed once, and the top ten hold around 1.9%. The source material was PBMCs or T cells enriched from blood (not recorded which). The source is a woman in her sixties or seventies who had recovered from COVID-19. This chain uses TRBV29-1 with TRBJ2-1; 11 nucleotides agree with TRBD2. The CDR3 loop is CSVYSGREAYNEQFF. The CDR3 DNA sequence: TGCAGCGTTTATAGCGGGAGGGAGGCCTACAATGAGCAGTTCTTC.